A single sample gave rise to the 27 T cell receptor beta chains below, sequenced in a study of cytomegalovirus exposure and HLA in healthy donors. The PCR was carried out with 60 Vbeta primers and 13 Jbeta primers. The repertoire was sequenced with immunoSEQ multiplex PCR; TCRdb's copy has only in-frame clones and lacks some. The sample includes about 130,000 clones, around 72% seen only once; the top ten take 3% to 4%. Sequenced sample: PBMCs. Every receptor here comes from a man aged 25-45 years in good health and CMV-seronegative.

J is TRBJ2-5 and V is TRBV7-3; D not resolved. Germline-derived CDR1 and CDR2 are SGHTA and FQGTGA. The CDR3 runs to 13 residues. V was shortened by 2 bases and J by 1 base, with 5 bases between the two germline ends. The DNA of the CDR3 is TGTGCCAGCAGCTTACAGGTCCAAGAGACCCAGTACTTC. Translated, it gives CASSLQVQETQYF.

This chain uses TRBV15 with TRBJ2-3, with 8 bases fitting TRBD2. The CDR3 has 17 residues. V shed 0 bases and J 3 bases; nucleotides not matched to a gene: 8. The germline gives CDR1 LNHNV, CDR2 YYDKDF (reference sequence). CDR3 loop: CATSRDRLAGLTDTQYF. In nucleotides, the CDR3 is TGTGCCACCAGCAGAGACCGCCTAGCGGGTTTGACAGATACGCAGTATTTT.

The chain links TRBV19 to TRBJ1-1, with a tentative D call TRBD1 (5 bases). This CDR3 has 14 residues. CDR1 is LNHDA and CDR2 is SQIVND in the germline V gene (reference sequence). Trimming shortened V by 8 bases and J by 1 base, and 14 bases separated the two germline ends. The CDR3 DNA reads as TGTGCCAGTCGGGGGACCAGACAGAACACTGAAGCTTTCTTT. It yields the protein CASRGTRQNTEAFF.

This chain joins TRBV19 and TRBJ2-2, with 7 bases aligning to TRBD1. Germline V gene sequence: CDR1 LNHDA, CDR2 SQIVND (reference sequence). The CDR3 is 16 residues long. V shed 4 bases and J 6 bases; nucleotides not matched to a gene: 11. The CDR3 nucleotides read TGTGCCAGTAGTAGCTCAGGGACAGCGATTCCCGGGGAGCTGTTTTTT. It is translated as CASSSSGTAIPGELFF.

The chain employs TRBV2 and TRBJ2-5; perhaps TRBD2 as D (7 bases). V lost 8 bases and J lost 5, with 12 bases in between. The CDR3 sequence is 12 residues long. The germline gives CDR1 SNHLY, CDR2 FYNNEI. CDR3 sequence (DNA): TGTGCCAGCGGGGGGGCCCGGGAGACCCAGTACTTC. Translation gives CASGGARETQYF.

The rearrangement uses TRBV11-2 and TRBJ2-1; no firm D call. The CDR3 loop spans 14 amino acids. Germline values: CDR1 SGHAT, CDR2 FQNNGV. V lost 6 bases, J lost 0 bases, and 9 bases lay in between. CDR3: CASRKRDSYNEQFF. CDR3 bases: TGTGCCAGCAGGAAGAGAGACTCCTACAATGAGCAGTTCTTC.

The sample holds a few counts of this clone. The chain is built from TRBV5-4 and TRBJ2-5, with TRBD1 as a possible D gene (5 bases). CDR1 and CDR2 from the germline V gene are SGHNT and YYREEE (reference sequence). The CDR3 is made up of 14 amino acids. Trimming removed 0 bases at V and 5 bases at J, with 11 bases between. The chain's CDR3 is CASSLARAKETQYF. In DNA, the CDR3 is TGTGCCAGCAGCTTGGCCAGGGCAAAGGAGACCCAGTACTTC.

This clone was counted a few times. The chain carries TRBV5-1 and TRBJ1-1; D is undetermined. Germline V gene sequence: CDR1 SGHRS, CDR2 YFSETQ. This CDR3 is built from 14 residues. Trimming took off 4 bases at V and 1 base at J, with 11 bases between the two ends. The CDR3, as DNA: TGCGCCAGCAGCCGTACGGTGAAGAACACTGAAGCTTTCTTT. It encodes CASSRTVKNTEAFF.

CDR3 in DNA: TGTGCCATCAGGGACAGTGGATCCGATAATGAAAAACTGTTTTTT. This translates into CAIRDSGSDNEKLFF. This chain connects TRBV10-3 to TRBJ1-4, with D possibly matching TRBD1 (6 bases). This CDR3 comprises 15 residues. V was shortened by 6 bases and J by 4 bases, with 15 bases between the two germline ends. Germline loops: CDR1 ENHRY, CDR2 SYGVKD.

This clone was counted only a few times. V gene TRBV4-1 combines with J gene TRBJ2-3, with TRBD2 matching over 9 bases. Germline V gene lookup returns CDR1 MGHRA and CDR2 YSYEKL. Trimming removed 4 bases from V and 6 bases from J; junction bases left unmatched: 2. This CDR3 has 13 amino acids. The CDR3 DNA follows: TGCGCCAGCAGCCCCACTAGCGGGGATACGCAGTATTTT. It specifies CASSPTSGDTQYF.

The CDR3 sequence is CASSRILPWYF. CDR3 DNA: TGTGCCAGCAGCCGTATCCTCCCCTGGTACTTC. The chain carries TRBV7-3 and TRBJ2-5; D not certain. The V gene's germline CDR1 is SGHTA and CDR2 FQGTGA. This CDR3 spans 11 amino acids. The V end lost 5 bases, the J end lost 13 bases, and 14 bases lay between the germline ends.

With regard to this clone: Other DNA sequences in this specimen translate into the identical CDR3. The CDR3 loop reads CASRTRTGRYSYEQYF. As DNA, the CDR3 is TGTGCCAGCAGGACCCGGACAGGGCGCTACTCCTACGAGCAGTACTTC. V usage is TRBV11-2 and J usage is TRBJ2-7; 8 bases map to TRBD1. Trimming cost V 6 bases and J 0 bases; bases outside gene matches: 10. CDR3 length equals 16 residues. Germline CDR1 SGHAT, CDR2 FQNNGV. Full variable domain (rest looked up from reference TRBV11-2 and TRBJ2-7): EAGVAQSPRYKIIEKRQSVAFWCNPISGHATLYWYQQILGQGPKLLIQFQNNGVVDDSQLPKDRFSAERLKGVDSTLKIQPAKLEDSAVYLCASRTRTGRYSYEQYFGPGTRLTVT.

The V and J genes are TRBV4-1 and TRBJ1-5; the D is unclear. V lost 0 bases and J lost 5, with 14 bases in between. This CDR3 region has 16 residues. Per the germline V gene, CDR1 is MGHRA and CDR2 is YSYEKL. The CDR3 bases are TGCGCCAGCAGCCAAGATTTTCGGGGAGGATATCAGCCCCAGCATTTT. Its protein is CASSQDFRGGYQPQHF.

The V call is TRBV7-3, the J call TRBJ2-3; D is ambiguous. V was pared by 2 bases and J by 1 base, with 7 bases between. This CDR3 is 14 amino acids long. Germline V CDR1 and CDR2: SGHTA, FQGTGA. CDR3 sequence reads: CASSLWPRTDTQYF. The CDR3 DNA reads TGTGCCAGCAGCTTATGGCCGCGCACAGATACGCAGTATTTT. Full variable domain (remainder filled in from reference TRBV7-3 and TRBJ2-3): GAGVSQTPSNKVTEKGKYVELRCDPISGHTALYWYRQSLGQGPEFLIYFQGTGAADDSGLPNDRFFAVRPEGSVSTLKIQRTERGDSAVYLCASSLWPRTDTQYFGPGTRLTVL.

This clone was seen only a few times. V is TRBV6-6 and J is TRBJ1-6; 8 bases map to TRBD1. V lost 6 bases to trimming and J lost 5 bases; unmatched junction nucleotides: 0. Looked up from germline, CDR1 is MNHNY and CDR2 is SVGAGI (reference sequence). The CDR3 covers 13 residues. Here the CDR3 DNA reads TGTGCCAGCAGGGACAGGGATAATTCACCCCTCCACTTT. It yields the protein CASRDRDNSPLHF.

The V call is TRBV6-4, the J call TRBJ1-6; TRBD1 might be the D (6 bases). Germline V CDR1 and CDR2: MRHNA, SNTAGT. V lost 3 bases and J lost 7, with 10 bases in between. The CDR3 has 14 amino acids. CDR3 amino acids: CASSEDSPNSPLHF. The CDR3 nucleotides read TGTGCCAGCAGTGAGGACAGTCCGAATTCACCCCTCCACTTT.

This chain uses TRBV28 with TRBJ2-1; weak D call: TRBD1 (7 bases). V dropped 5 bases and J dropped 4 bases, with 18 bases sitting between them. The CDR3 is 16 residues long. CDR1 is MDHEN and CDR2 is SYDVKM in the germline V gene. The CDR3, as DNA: TGTGCCAGCAGTGGTCGCGGGACAGATGGGTACAATGAGCAGTTCTTC. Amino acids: CASSGRGTDGYNEQFF.

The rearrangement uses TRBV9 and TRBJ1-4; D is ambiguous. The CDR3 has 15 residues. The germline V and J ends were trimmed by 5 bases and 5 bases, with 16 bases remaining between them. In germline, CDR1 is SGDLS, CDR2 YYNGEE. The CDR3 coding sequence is TGTGCCAGCAGTGATTCGACTGAGTTAAATGAAAAACTGTTTTTT. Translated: CASSDSTELNEKLFF.

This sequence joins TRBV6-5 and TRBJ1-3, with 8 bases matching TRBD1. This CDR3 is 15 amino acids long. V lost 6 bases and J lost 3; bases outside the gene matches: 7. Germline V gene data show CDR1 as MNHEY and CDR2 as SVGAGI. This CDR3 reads CASRPGGAGGNTIYF. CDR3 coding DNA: TGTGCCAGCAGACCAGGGGGCGCGGGTGGAAACACCATATATTTT.

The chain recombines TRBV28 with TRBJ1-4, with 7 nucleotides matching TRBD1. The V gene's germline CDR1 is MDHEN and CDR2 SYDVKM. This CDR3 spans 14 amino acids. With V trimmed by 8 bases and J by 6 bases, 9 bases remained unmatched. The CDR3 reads CASGEGGADEKLFF. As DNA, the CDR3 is TGTGCCAGCGGGGAAGGGGGCGCGGATGAAAAACTGTTTTTT.

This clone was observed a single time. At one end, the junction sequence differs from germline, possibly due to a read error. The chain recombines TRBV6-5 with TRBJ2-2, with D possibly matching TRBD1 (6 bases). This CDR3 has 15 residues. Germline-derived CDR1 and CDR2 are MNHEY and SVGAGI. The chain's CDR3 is CVEGPWTANTGELFF. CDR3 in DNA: TGCGTAGAGGGTCCGTGGACAGCGAACACCGGGGAGCTGTTTTTT.

The CDR3 DNA reads as TGTGCCTCTACCCCAGGGGTCAATGAAAAACTGTTTTTT. Translating it yields CASTPGVNEKLFF. The chain uses TRBV30 and TRBJ1-4; possible D gene TRBD1, 6 bases. Germline-derived CDR1 and CDR2 are GTSNPN and SVGIG (reference sequence). V dropped 7 bases and J dropped 5 bases, with 14 bases sitting between them. This CDR3 region has 13 residues. Based on the CDR3 plus reference TRBV30 and TRBJ1-4, the full variable domain is SQTIHQWPATLVQPVGSPLSLECTVEGTSNPNLYWYRQAAGRGLQLLFYSVGIGQISSEVPQNLSASRPQDRQFILSSKKLLLSDSGFYLCASTPGVNEKLFFGSGTQLSVL.

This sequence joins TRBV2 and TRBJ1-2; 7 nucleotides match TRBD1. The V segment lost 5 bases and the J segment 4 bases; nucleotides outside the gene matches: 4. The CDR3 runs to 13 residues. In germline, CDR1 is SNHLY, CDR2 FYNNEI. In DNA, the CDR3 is TGTGCCAGCAGTTACGACAGGGTCTATGGCTACACCTTC. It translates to CASSYDRVYGYTF. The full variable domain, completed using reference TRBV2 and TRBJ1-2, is EPEVTQTPSHQVTQMGQEVILRCVPISNHLYFYWYRQILGQKVEFLVSFYNNEISEKSEIFDDQFSVERPDGSNFTLKIRSTKLEDSAMYFCASSYDRVYGYTFGSGTRLTVV.

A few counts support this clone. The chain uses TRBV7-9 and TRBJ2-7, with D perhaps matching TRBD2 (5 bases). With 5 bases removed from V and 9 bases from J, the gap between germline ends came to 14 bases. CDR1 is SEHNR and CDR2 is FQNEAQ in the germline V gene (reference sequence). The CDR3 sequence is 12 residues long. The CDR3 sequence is CASSREGFVQYF. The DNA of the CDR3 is TGTGCCAGCAGCAGAGAGGGATTCGTGCAGTACTTC. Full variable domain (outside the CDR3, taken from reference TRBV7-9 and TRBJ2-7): DTGVSQNPRHKITKRGQNVTFRCDPISEHNRLYWYRQTLGQGPEFLTYFQNEAQLEKSRLLSDRFSAERPKGSFSTLEIQRTEQGDSAMYLCASSREGFVQYFGPGTRLTVT.

Here the CDR3 DNA reads TGCGCCAGCAGCCAAGATCGGGGGACAGGGGCCCATGGCTACACCTTC. It encodes CASSQDRGTGAHGYTF. The chain is built from TRBV4-3 and TRBJ1-2; 10 bases fit TRBD1. Germline assignment: CDR1 LGHNA and CDR2 YSLEER. V was clipped by 0 bases and J by 6 bases; unmatched bases: 7. The CDR3 is 16 amino acids.

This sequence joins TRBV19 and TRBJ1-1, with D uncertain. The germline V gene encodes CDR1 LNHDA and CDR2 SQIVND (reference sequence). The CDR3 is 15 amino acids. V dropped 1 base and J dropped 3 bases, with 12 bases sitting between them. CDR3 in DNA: TGTGCCAGTAGTATAGGATCCCCGGGAGACACTGAAGCTTTCTTT. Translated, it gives CASSIGSPGDTEAFF.

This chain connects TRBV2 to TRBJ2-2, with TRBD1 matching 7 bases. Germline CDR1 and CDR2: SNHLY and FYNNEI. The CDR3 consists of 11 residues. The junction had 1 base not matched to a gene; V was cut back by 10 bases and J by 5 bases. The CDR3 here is CATQGTGELFF. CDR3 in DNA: TGTGCCACACAGGGGACCGGGGAGCTGTTTTTT.